This T cell receptor (beta chain) was identified in a study of T cells in Graves' hyperthyroidism and ophthalmopathy (dated by TCRdb to between 2019 and 2020). A note on the overall study: Peripheral blood was collected at initial diagnosis, before any treatment. The paper reports TCR Vbeta CDR3 sequencing of 135 peripheral blood samples: approximately 41 ophthalmopathy, about 75 hyperthyroidism and about 17 progressor patients. Prospective prediction of ophthalmopathy was tested in an independent validation cohort of 18 hyperthyroidism patients and some 17 patients who later progressed to ophthalmopathy. TCR V-J signatures able to tell the groups apart were searched for in a discovery cohort of 90 to 100 patients, of whom more than 40 had Graves' ophthalmopathy and 57 had stable Graves' hyperthyroidism. The 80 to 100 discovery patients were randomly divided into training and test sets at a 7:3 ratio. In addition, the study compared T-cell repertoires in thyroid tissue and in blood from five or six Graves' hyperthyroidism patients. After sampling, hyperthyroidism patients received methimazole starting at 30 mg daily, and ophthalmopathy patients received high-dose intravenous methylprednisolone. Broad study findings and their caveats: Most expanded thyroid clonotypes (frequency above 0.001) were also detected in blood, a finding suggesting that blood repertoires may reflect thyroid immune responses. Sample size was not statistically predetermined, and blinding of investigators to group allocation was not performed. Ophthalmopathy was separated from stable hyperthyroidism by a 13 V-J signature model, with about 86% sensitivity and 81% to 82% specificity obtained in cross-validation and 80%/75% obtained in testing. In validation, the model predicted progression to ophthalmopathy a median of 6.5 months before onset, with approximately 70% sensitivity and roughly 79% specificity.

The germline V gene (reference sequence) gives CDR1 as DFQATT and CDR2 as SNEGSKA. Counted from cysteine to phenylalanine, this CDR3 has 13 amino acids. Only CDR3 DNA remains: 39 bases, in frame from the first base. In the case of this clonotype: It has no known antigen specificity. A much more abundant neighbour one base away suggests this may be a read error.

The TCR beta CDR3 regions were amplified from the RNA transcripts. For the first round of RT-PCR on the TCR CDR3, the HTBI primer set was used together with the Qiagen OneStep RT-PCR kit. The libraries were constructed in a second round of multiplex PCR and then size-selected and purified. Sequencing of the libraries was done on an Illumina HiSeq2000 using paired-end 100 bp reads. Under the source paper's analysis protocol: SOAPnuke was used to process the raw data, with reads discarded if the reads contained adapters or uncalled bases, had a mean Phred below 15, or lacked an exact constant-primer or identifier match. High-quality paired reads were merged with COPE v1.2.5, and unique nucleotide sequences were defined as clonotypes. MiTCR v1.1 was used to align the clonotypes against IMGT TRBV, TRBD and TRBJ reference segments. The analysis was restricted to V-J combinations with a frequency above 0.0001, which together covered approximately 99% of the repertoires. The TCS score was defined as the ratio of F50 (clonal expansion) to E x V (chaos), calculated using BLOSUM62-based TCRdist between CDR3 peptides within each V-J. Welch's t-statistics and random forest reduced around 550 V-J features to 10 to 15, which were used in a naive Bayes classifier (R e1071). TCRdb trimmed public reads at Q25 via fastp, called clones via MiXCR and kept in-frame beta chains. Entries are consolidated by CDR3 protein sequence, retaining the most common genes and DNA. The V and J calls, along with clone size, are taken from TCRdb and not from the paper's own processing. The sample yields around 300,000 distinct CDR3 sequences; approximately 14% were counted once. The top ten constitute roughly 7.9% of the sample.

Stable Graves' hyperthyroidism was defined as no progression to ophthalmopathy during 18 months of follow-up. Hyperthyroidism patients were newly diagnosed, with disease duration under 2 months, and aged 18 to 65 years. Patients with uncontrolled infections, other autoimmune diseases, pregnancy or lactation were excluded. Diagnoses were established on the basis of clinical symptoms, serum thyroxine and TRAb, thyroid ultrasound, and orbital computed tomography. Ficoll-Paque density gradient centrifugation was used to isolate PBMCs from approximately 10 ml of fresh peripheral blood. Total RNA was extracted with Trizol reagent, and quality was checked on an Agilent 2100 Bioanalyzer.

Sequencing used blood. This TCR derives from a woman between 35 and 50 years old with Graves' hyperthyroidism. The rearrangement joined TRBV20-1 to TRBJ2-1, with the D gene uncertain. With the DNA end fitting TRBJ2-7 better, the J assignment may be wrong. The DNA reads as follows: TGCAGTGCTGGTCAATATGGGTTCAATGAGCAGTACTTC. Its protein product is CSAGQYGFNEQYF.